This T cell receptor (beta chain) was profiled in a study of blood T cell repertoires in COVID-19. Study-wide context: Sample material is recorded as cDNA or gDNA derived from T cells, B-cell-depleted T cells, or PBMCs.

Profiled with immunoSEQ multiplex PCR; TCRdb holds only in-frame clones, not every one. The sample consists of roughly 440,000 clones, 88% of them appearing once. The germline gives CDR1 LGHDT, CDR2 YNNKEL (reference sequence). V lost 3 bases, J lost 3 bases, and 3 bases stayed unmatched. The CDR3 is made up of 15 amino acids. The specimen sequenced was peripheral blood. The origin of this receptor is a woman in her forties or fifties with COVID-19, enrolled during active disease. The chain uses TRBV3-1 (or the pseudogene TRBV3-2) and TRBJ2-3; TRBD2 aligns across 10 bases. CDR3 protein: CASSHSGGSTDTQYF. DNA for the CDR3: TGTGCCAGCAGCCATAGCGGGGGGTCTACAGATACGCAGTATTTT.